Here is one T cell receptor beta chain with its context. CDR1 is GTSNPN and CDR2 is SVGIG in the germline V gene (reference sequence). Trimming took 4 bases from V and 0 from J, leaving 9 bases between them. CDR3 size: 14 residues. This entry is derived from a study of blood T cell repertoires in COVID-19. Assay: immunoSEQ multiplex PCR; the TCRdb copy retains only in-frame clones and omits some. The profile shows about 310,000 clones, 75% to 90% of them singletons. The sequence derives from a woman under 40 who had been exposed to COVID-19. The rearrangement joins TRBV30 to TRBJ2-2; D is ambiguous. Sequenced material: PBMCs or T cells enriched from blood (not recorded which). The DNA of the CDR3 is TGTGCCTGGATGACGCTAGCGAACACCGGGGAGCTGTTTTTT. Protein sequence: CAWMTLANTGELFF.